These T cell receptor beta chains were read from a single sample in a study of T cells in Graves' hyperthyroidism and ophthalmopathy. One entry per CDR3 protein results from TCRdb running MiXCR on the multiplex PCR reads. The table shows 500,000 to 750,000 distinct CDR3 sequences, with more than 15% occurring only once. Sequenced input: blood. The receptors here all came from a young woman with Graves' hyperthyroidism. Each CDR3 is given with its conserved first and last residue. The D gene is left open where the match is weak. Where a row states a size, it is once, few, many or the class of an expanded clone; other rows omit it.

TRBJ2-1 | many | TRBV12-3/TRBV12-4 | TRBD1 | TGTGCCAGCAGATCCGGGACAGGGGCGCCCAATGAGCAGTTCTTC | CASRSGTGAPNEQFF
TRBJ2-6 | . | TRBV6-2/TRBV6-3 | . | TGTGCCAGCAGTTCACTAGCTTCTCGGCGAGGGGCCAACGTCCTGACTTTC | CASSSLASRRGANVLTF
TRBJ2-7 | many | TRBV11-2 | . | TGTGCCAGCAGCTTAGTTCTGGAGCAGTACTTC | CASSLVLEQYF
TRBJ2-5 | many | TRBV18 | . | TGTGCCAGCTCACCACCCGGGCGATCCCAGGAGACCCAGTACTTC | CASSPPGRSQETQYF
TRBJ2-1 | . | TRBV4-3 | TRBD2 | TGCGCCAGCAGCCGAGAAAGCGGGAGCTACAATGAGCAGTTCTTC | CASSRESGSYNEQFF
TRBJ1-1 | many | TRBV2 | . | TGTGCCGGCTCCGGGACATTGAACACTGAAGCTTTCTTT | CAGSGTLNTEAFF
TRBJ2-1 | many | TRBV30 | TRBD2 | TGTGCCTGGAGTGGGGTTTGGACTAGCGGGTACAATGAGCAGTTCTTC | CAWSGVWTSGYNEQFF
TRBJ1-4 | many | TRBV7-9 | TRBD1 | TGTGCCAGCGAACAGGGGGCAACTAATGAAAAACTGTTTTTT | CASEQGATNEKLFF
TRBJ2-1 | many | TRBV18 | . | TGTGCCAGCTCACCAGGTAGGGGCCCCTACAATGAGCAGTTCTTC | CASSPGRGPYNEQFF
TRBJ2-1 | . | TRBV18 | TRBD1 | TGTGCCAGCTCACCCACTCAGGGGGCAAGCTCCTACAATGAGCAGTTCTTC | CASSPTQGASSYNEQFF
TRBJ2-1 | many | TRBV7-6 | . | TGTGCCAGCAGCTTAGGGGAAGTGCTTGAGCAGTTCTTC | CASSLGEVLEQFF
TRBJ1-5 | few | TRBV7-4 | TRBD1 | TGTGCCAGCAGGGACGGAGGCGGGACAGGGGAGGAACTAGGCAATCAGCCCCAGCATTTT | CASRDGGGTGEELGNQPQHF
TRBJ2-5 | many | TRBV7-2 | . | TGTGCCAGCAGCCAAACCTTTGAGACCCAGTACTTC | CASSQTFETQYF
TRBJ1-6 | few | TRBV12-3/TRBV12-4 | TRBD1 | TGTGCCAGCACTTGGGGGACAGGGTTGGCCCTCCACTTT | CASTWGTGLALHF
TRBJ2-5 | few | TRBV10-2 | . | TGCGCCAGCAGTGAGGTCGCAGCGGGCCAAGAGACCCAGTACTTC | CASSEVAAGQETQYF
TRBJ2-2 | . | TRBV10-3 | TRBD1 | TGTGCCATCAGCGACAGGGTAGGGGCCGGGGAGCTGTTTTTT | CAISDRVGAGELFF
TRBJ2-7 | . | TRBV7-2 | . | TGTGCCAGCAGCTTAGCGGGAGCCACCTCCTACGAGCAGTACTTC | CASSLAGATSYEQYF
TRBJ2-1 | many | TRBV28 | . | TGTGCCAGCAGCCCTACAACAGGGGAGGTAGATGAGCAGTTCTTC | CASSPTTGEVDEQFF
TRBJ1-5 | many | TRBV27 | . | TGTGCCAGCAGTCCGCAGAATAGCAATCAGCCCCAGCATTTT | CASSPQNSNQPQHF
TRBJ2-1 | few | TRBV6-7 | . | TGTGCCAGCAGTTACTCGAAACTGGACGGCTACAATGAGCAGTTCTTC | CASSYSKLDGYNEQFF
TRBJ2-7 | many | TRBV11-2 | . | TGTGCCAGCAGCTTATGGGTTGCCACCTACGAGCAGTACTTC | CASSLWVATYEQYF
TRBJ2-3 | many | TRBV20-1 | TRBD1 | TGCAGTGCTACCGGGACAGGGGGTACAGATACGCAGTATTTT | CSATGTGGTDTQYF
TRBJ2-3 | many | TRBV18 | . | TGTGCCAGCTCACCAGGGCAGGCAGATACGCAGTATTTT | CASSPGQADTQYF
TRBJ2-4 | many | TRBV30 | TRBD2 | TGTGCCTGGAGTGTGGCGGGAGGGCTAGCCAAAAACATTCAGTACTTC | CAWSVAGGLAKNIQYF
TRBJ1-4 | many | TRBV12-3/TRBV12-4 | . | TGTGCCAGCAGTTTGGGGGCAGGAAATGAAAAACTGTTTTTT | CASSLGAGNEKLFF
TRBJ1-1 | . | TRBV27 | TRBD1 | TGTGCCAGCAGTATTTCAGGGGGCACTGAAGCTTTCTTT | CASSISGGTEAFF
TRBJ2-7 | many | TRBV2 | TRBD2 | TGTGCCAGCATGTTGGCTAGCGGGGGATACGAGCAGTACTTC | CASMLASGGYEQYF
TRBJ2-7 | . | TRBV10-1 | . | TGCGCCAGCAGTGGGGCAGGGAACTCCTACGAGCAGTACTTC | CASSGAGNSYEQYF
TRBJ2-7 | many | TRBV3-1 | . | TGTGCCAGCAGCCAAACAGGTAGAGGGGTCTACGAGCAGTACTTC | CASSQTGRGVYEQYF
TRBJ1-2 | few | TRBV9 | . | TGTGCCAGCAGCGTAGAAGGGCAGTATGGCTACACCTTC | CASSVEGQYGYTF
TRBJ2-1 | many | TRBV30 | TRBD1 | TGTGCCTGGAGCCGTGGGGTGACAGGGAAAAGGAATGAGCAGTTCTTC | CAWSRGVTGKRNEQFF
TRBJ2-7 | many | TRBV20-1 | TRBD1 | TGCAGTGCTCCCACAGGGGTCTTACGCGGCGAGCAGTACTTC | CSAPTGVLRGEQYF
TRBJ2-3 | . | TRBV12-3/TRBV12-4 | . | TGTGCCAGCAGTTTAGCAGGCCTGAGGACAGATACGCAGTATTTT | CASSLAGLRTDTQYF
TRBJ1-1 | . | TRBV9 | . | TGTGCCAGCAGCCCCGAGAGGGGGTTGGCTTTCTTT | CASSPERGLAFF
TRBJ2-2 | few | TRBV7-7 | TRBD2 | TGTGCCAGCAGCGGAGGACTAGCGGGAGACACCGGGGAGCTGTTTTTT | CASSGGLAGDTGELFF
TRBJ2-7 | . | TRBV6-5 | TRBD2 | TGTGCCAGCAGTTACCGAACCGGGACTAGCAGAACCTACGAGCAGTACTTC | CASSYRTGTSRTYEQYF
TRBJ2-1 | . | TRBV19 | . | TGTGCCAGTAAGGAATCACAGGGTCTGGGTGAGCAGTTCTTC | CASKESQGLGEQFF
TRBJ2-5 | many | TRBV20-1 | . | TGCAGTGCAAGGACGGGGGAGGAGACCCAGTACTTC | CSARTGEETQYF
TRBJ1-2 | many | TRBV27 | . | TGTGCCAGCAGCCCCGGGGTGGGCTATGGCTACACCTTC | CASSPGVGYGYTF
TRBJ1-1 | few | TRBV10-3 | TRBD1 | TGTGCCAGTTCCCCGGACAGGGACACTGAAGCTTTCTTT | CASSPDRDTEAFF
TRBJ2-7 | many | TRBV7-2 | TRBD1 | TGTGCCAGCAGCAAGGAAACAGGGGGCCAATACGAGCAGTACTTC | CASSKETGGQYEQYF
TRBJ1-2 | few | TRBV6-2/TRBV6-3 | . | TGTGCCAGCGGTGAGCAGGCGGCCTATGGCTACACCTTC | CASGEQAAYGYTF
TRBJ2-3 | . | TRBV5-5 | . | TGTGCCAGCAGCTTGGCCGAAAGGGGGATCACAGATACGCAGTATTTT | CASSLAERGITDTQYF
TRBJ1-3 | few | TRBV7-8 | . | TGTGCCAGCAGCTTAAGAGGGGCTGGAAACACCATATATTTT | CASSLRGAGNTIYF
TRBJ1-2 | many | TRBV19 | . | TGTGCCAGTAGTATCCCGGGAGGGAGCAACTATGGCTACACCTTC | CASSIPGGSNYGYTF
TRBJ2-3 | many | TRBV28 | TRBD2 | TGTGCCAGCAGTTCCTCCGGGACTAGCGGTTATAGCACAGATACGCAGTATTTT | CASSSSGTSGYSTDTQYF
TRBJ2-1 | many | TRBV20-1 | . | TGCAGTGCTACTCAGGAGTACAATGAGCAGTTCTTC | CSATQEYNEQFF
TRBJ2-7 | many | TRBV12-3/TRBV12-4 | TRBD2 | TGTGCCTCCGGGAGGACTAGCGGTCGTACCTACGAGCAGTACTTC | CASGRTSGRTYEQYF
TRBJ2-7 | . | TRBV7-8 | . | TGTGCCAGCAGCGACAGCCGGTCGTCCTGGGAGCAGTACTTC | CASSDSRSSWEQYF
TRBJ2-1 | many | TRBV2 | TRBD2 | TGTGCCAGCAGTGGGACTAGCTACAATGAGCAGTTCTTC | CASSGTSYNEQFF
TRBJ1-2 | . | TRBV7-9 | . | TGTGCCAGCAGCTTAGTCGGGGGGGACGGAGATTATGGCTACACCTTC | CASSLVGGDGDYGYTF
TRBJ1-4 | . | TRBV24-1 | . | TGTGCCACCAGTCCGGGGGGGCTTAATGAAAAACTGTTTTTT | CATSPGGLNEKLFF
TRBJ2-7 | many | TRBV30 | . | TGTGCCTGGAGTGAGACAGGTTACGAGCAGTACTTC | CAWSETGYEQYF
TRBJ2-1 | few | TRBV10-3 | . | TGTGCCATCAGTGCGGACGTATACAATGAGCAGTTCTTC | CAISADVYNEQFF
TRBJ2-1 | few | TRBV7-3 | . | TGTGCCAGCAGCTTAGGCCACGGGGAGCAGTTCTTC | CASSLGHGEQFF
TRBJ1-2 | few | TRBV25-1 | . | TGTGCCAGCAGTGATCCAGGGAGTGTCTATGGCTACACCTTC | CASSDPGSVYGYTF
TRBJ2-2 | . | TRBV11-2 | TRBD2 | TGTGCCGGGCGGACTAGCGCGGCCGGGGAGCTGTTTTTT | CAGRTSAAGELFF